This TCR beta chain was obtained from a study of B cell selection in AIRE deficiency. Findings and caveats of the study: Shorter CDR3s marked shared Treg sequences, biased toward few non-templated insertions. Around 30% of healthy-shared Treg TCRbeta sequences appeared in patient Tconv cells. AIRE-deficient Tconv and Treg repertoires matched healthy donors in TCRBV, CDR3 length, diversity.

In the case of this clone: No antigen is known for it.

Germline V lookup: CDR1 SGHNT, CDR2 YYREEE (reference sequence). The CDR3 is 18 amino acids. Trimming left V 4 bases short and J 2 bases short, with 21 bases between. In the study's own analysis: Conventional T cell pools: 90,000 to 120,000 distinct patient, some 150,000 donor TCRbeta sequences. Method: immunoSEQ multiplex PCR; TCRdb's copy keeps in-frame clones and lacks some. V and J calls and clone size are copied from that table; D and trimming were computed from the DNA. This sample has fewer than 30,000 clones, with roughly 95% found just once. Sorting defined conventional CD4 T cells as CD4+CD127+.

The source of this sequence is a human donor in good health. This chain connects TRBV5-4 to TRBJ1-4, with D maybe TRBD1 (5 bases). Sequencing input: CD4+CD127+ conventional T cells sorted from PBMCs. CDR3 in DNA: TGTGCCAGCAGCCGCGGGCAGGCCCCCGGGGGTACTAATGAAAAACTGTTTTTT. This sequence encodes CASSRGQAPGGTNEKLFF.